Listed here are 17 T cell receptor beta chains from one sample, sequenced in a study of identifying expanded T cells in peripheral blood. Only in-frame clones appear in the TCRdb table, and some are missing; sequencing was by immunoSEQ multiplex PCR. Counted here are tens of thousands of clones, 84% occurring once; the ten biggest clones make up roughly 21%. The source material was blood. These receptors were collected from a person between 18 and 69 years old in good health.

CDR3 nucleotide sequence: TGCGCCAGCAGTAGGACTAATGAAAAACTGTTTTTT. Translation gives CASSRTNEKLFF. This chain joins TRBV5-1 and TRBJ1-4; D gene unclear. Germline CDR1 and CDR2: SGHRS and YFSETQ. The CDR3 extends over 12 amino acids. V shed 5 bases and J shed 2 bases, with 4 bases lying between them.

The CDR3 nucleotides are TGTGCCTGGAGTGTATTGATCGTAAGGGGTGAGCAGTTCTTC. Its translation: CAWSVLIVRGEQFF. The rearrangement joins TRBV30 to TRBJ2-1; possible D gene TRBD1, 5 bases. Per germline, CDR1 GTSNPN and CDR2 SVGIG (reference sequence). V gave up 0 bases and J gave up 9 bases, with 15 bases separating them. The CDR3 sequence is 14 residues long.

As regards this clone: Other DNA sequences in this sample translate to the same CDR3. The chain carries TRBV18 and TRBJ2-7; no clear D gene. Per the germline V gene, CDR1 is KGHSH and CDR2 is LQKENI. Trimming left V 0 bases short and J 7 bases short, with 7 bases between. CDR3 size: 12 residues. CDR3 region: CASSPPGGEQYF. For the CDR3, the DNA is TGTGCCAGCTCACCACCGGGTGGAGAGCAGTACTTC.

The V call is TRBV5-1, the J call TRBJ1-1, with D uncertain. CDR1 is SGHRS, CDR2 YFSETQ, per germline. V was shortened by 0 bases and J by 0 bases, with 9 bases between the two germline ends. This CDR3 has 15 residues. The chain's CDR3 is CASSLGGAMNTEAFF. CDR3 nucleotide sequence: TGCGCCAGCAGCTTGGGCGGTGCGATGAACACTGAAGCTTTCTTT.

On this clone itself: Other DNA sequences in this specimen translate into the identical CDR3. The rearrangement links TRBV4-3 to TRBJ1-2, with 7 bases that match TRBD1. This CDR3 spans 15 amino acids. Germline trimming cut 1 base from V and 3 bases from J; bases unmatched to any gene: 5. Germline CDR1 reads LGHNA; CDR2 reads YSLEER. The CDR3 here is CASSQALQGDYGYTF. The CDR3 DNA reads TGCGCCAGCAGCCAAGCTCTTCAGGGGGACTATGGCTACACCTTC.

The CDR3: CASSLQTGEPQETQYF. Written as DNA, the CDR3 is TGTGCCAGCTCACTACAGACAGGGGAGCCTCAAGAGACCCAGTACTTC. The J gene is TRBJ2-5, the V gene TRBV18; TRBD1 agrees at 8 bases. CDR3 length: 16 amino acids. Germline V gene data show CDR1 as KGHSH and CDR2 as LQKENI. V dropped 4 bases and J dropped 2; count of bases not matched to a gene: 9.

The chain couples TRBV6-5 to TRBJ2-7, with 7 bases fitting TRBD2. The CDR3 consists of 15 residues. Looked up from germline, CDR1 is MNHEY and CDR2 is SVGAGI. Trimming removed 0 bases from V and 2 bases from J; junction bases left unmatched: 4. The CDR3 here is CASSYSGGSTYEQYF. DNA of the CDR3: TGTGCCAGCAGTTACTCCGGCGGGAGTACCTACGAGCAGTACTTC.

The chain has TRBV4-2 and TRBJ2-5, with 12 bases lining up with TRBD2. Germline CDR1 is LGHNA and CDR2 is YNFKEQ. The CDR3 extends over 19 amino acids. V dropped 0 bases and J dropped 5; count of bases not matched to a gene: 13. Here the CDR3 reads CASSQDNLAGGPIGETQYF. The CDR3 coding sequence is TGTGCCAGCAGCCAAGATAACCTAGCGGGAGGGCCGATCGGTGAGACCCAGTACTTC.

This clone has a single count. CDR3 nucleotides: TGTGCCAGCAGCCGGGACAGGGACCCCAATGAGCAGTTCTTC. It codes for CASSRDRDPNEQFF. V and J are TRBV2 and TRBJ2-1; the match to TRBD1 covers 9 bases. The CDR3 has 14 amino acids. Germline lookup yields CDR1 SNHLY and CDR2 FYNNEI. After removal of 6 bases from V and 6 bases from J, the junction contained 6 bases not matched to a gene.

V usage is TRBV7-9 and J usage is TRBJ2-7; D may be TRBD2 (6 bases). Germline V gene sequence: CDR1 SEHNR, CDR2 FQNEAQ (reference sequence). V was clipped by 10 bases and J by 2 bases, with 12 bases between them. CDR3 length: 12 residues. The CDR3 coding sequence is TGTGCCACCATGGGGGGTACCTACGAGCAGTACTTC. It specifies CATMGGTYEQYF.

This clone was detected a few times. This chain uses TRBV6-1 with TRBJ2-6; unclear D gene. This CDR3 spans 15 amino acids. V was clipped by 4 bases and J by 2 bases, with 9 bases between them. Germline CDR1 is MNHNS and CDR2 is SASEGT. CDR3 loop: CASSVRATGANVLTF. The CDR3, as DNA: TGTGCCAGCAGTGTAAGGGCAACTGGGGCCAACGTCCTGACTTTC.

This clone appeared a few times. The gene calls are TRBV2 and TRBJ2-1; 7 bases match TRBD1. In germline, CDR1 is SNHLY, CDR2 FYNNEI. There are 12 residues in the CDR3. J was trimmed by 10 bases and V by 6 bases; bases with no gene match: 6. DNA for the CDR3: TGTGCCAGCAGGGAACAGGGGAGAGAGCAGTTCTTC. Protein: CASREQGREQFF.

This clone was detected ten times or more. This chain joins TRBV11-2 and TRBJ1-4, with D unresolved. Germline values: CDR1 SGHAT, CDR2 FQNNGV. The ends were cut back, 1 base at V and 7 bases at J, with 7 bases in the middle. The CDR3 length is 13 residues. DNA of the CDR3: TGTGCCAGCAGCTTAGGCCGGGCTGAAAAACTGTTTTTT. This sequence encodes CASSLGRAEKLFF.

The genes are TRBV18 and TRBJ1-1; D is ambiguous. The V gene lost 2 bases and the J gene lost 0 bases, with 4 bases spanning the gap. The CDR3 is made up of 13 amino acids. Germline V gives CDR1 KGHSH, CDR2 LQKENI. The CDR3: CASSPDMNTEAFF. CDR3 sequence (DNA): TGTGCCAGCTCACCAGATATGAACACTGAAGCTTTCTTT.

This rearrangement joins TRBV7-8 to TRBJ2-5; D gene ambiguous. V was trimmed by 0 bases and J by 2 bases, leaving 13 bases between them. CDR3 length equals 16 residues. Germline V gene sequence: CDR1 SGHVS, CDR2 FQNEAQ. CDR3 coding DNA: TGTGCCAGCAGCTTAGCGCTTGGTGCAATTCAAGAGACCCAGTACTTC. Protein sequence: CASSLALGAIQETQYF.

The V call is TRBV28, the J call TRBJ1-1; D gene ambiguous. The V gene lost 2 bases and the J gene lost 1 base, with 11 bases spanning the gap. This CDR3 has 15 residues. The germline V gene encodes CDR1 MDHEN and CDR2 SYDVKM. DNA of the CDR3: TGTGCCAGCAGTTTAGGAGGACCGAAGAACACTGAAGCTTTCTTT. Protein sequence: CASSLGGPKNTEAFF.

A few counts support this clone. The rearrangement links TRBV4-2 to TRBJ2-3; D uncertain. Trimming took off 0 bases at V and 7 bases at J, with 8 bases between the two ends. CDR1 is LGHNA, CDR2 YNFKEQ, per germline. The CDR3 runs to 13 residues. CDR3 DNA sequence: TGTGCCAGCAGCCAAGATTTGACTTATACGCAGTATTTT. Translation gives CASSQDLTYTQYF.